The count of the clone carrying this T cell receptor beta chain is one. The source of the sample is a study of T cell changes during pregnancy in multiple sclerosis. The assay was immunoSEQ multiplex PCR, and TCRdb's table has in-frame clones only and misses some. The sample carries 50,000 to 75,000 clones, 75% to 95% recorded once. This CDR3 has 17 residues. V lost 6 bases and J 0 bases, leaving 21 bases between the germline ends. Germline loops: CDR1 SGHAT, CDR2 FQNNGV. This TCR was sampled from a female donor in good health, enrolled as a control in a pregnancy study. Sequencing used peripheral blood, obtained in the third trimester of pregnancy. The chain carries TRBV11-2 and TRBJ2-7; TRBD2 might be the D (6 bases). The chain's CDR3 is CASRHPRGGDPSYEQYF. CDR3 nucleotides: TGTGCCAGCAGGCACCCCCGCGGAGGGGACCCCTCCTACGAGCAGTACTTC.